The clone carrying this TCR beta chain was observed at least ten times. Its cognate antigen is unknown. These data originate in a study of T cells in Graves' hyperthyroidism and ophthalmopathy. On the study more broadly: Blood from the periphery was taken at initial diagnosis, before any treatment. Study-level results: Most expanded thyroid clonotypes above 0.001 also appeared in blood.

There were TCR beta CDR3 regions amplified from RNA transcripts. First-round RT-PCR of the TCR CDR3 relied on the HTBI primer set. TCRdb re-called the multiplex PCR reads with MiXCR, one entry per CDR3 protein. The sample holds 300,000 to 450,000 distinct CDR3 sequences, around 14% seen once. The TCR sequence derives from a woman in her fifties or sixties with Graves' hyperthyroidism. Sequenced input: blood.

The CDR3 nucleotides read TGTGCCAGCAGCCCGGTAGGAGAGAATGAGCAGTTCTTC. This translates into CASSPVGENEQFF. The V call is TRBV3-1, the J call TRBJ2-1; D call uncertain. The V gene's germline CDR1 is LGHDT and CDR2 YNNKEL (reference sequence). The germline V and J ends were trimmed by 4 bases and 7 bases, with 11 bases remaining between them. This CDR3 spans 13 amino acids.